A selection of T cell receptor beta chains follows, all from one sample in a study of cytomegalovirus exposure and HLA in healthy donors. The repertoire was sequenced with immunoSEQ multiplex PCR; TCRdb's copy has only in-frame clones and lacks some. The sample yields some 180,000 clones, roughly nine tenths seen once. The sample consisted of PBMCs. Receptors originate from a man aged 25-45 years in good health and CMV-seropositive. CDR3s include the opening cysteine and the closing phenylalanine or tryptophan. A D gene is named only where the DNA matches it firmly. Clone size is stated in some rows and not others, as once, few, many or a class when expanded.

j_gene: TRBJ1-6
v_gene: TRBV19
d_gene: .
abundance: .
CDR3nt: TGTGCCAGTACCTATCAGCGGAATTCACCCCTCCACTTT
CDR3aa: CASTYQRNSPLHF

j_gene: TRBJ2-1
v_gene: TRBV5-1
d_gene: TRBD1
abundance: .
CDR3nt: TGCGCCAGCAGCAGAGGGGGACAGGTGGTCAATGAGCAGTTCTTC
CDR3aa: CASSRGGQVVNEQFF

j_gene: TRBJ2-7
v_gene: TRBV13
d_gene: TRBD1
abundance: .
CDR3nt: TGTGCCAGCAGCTTGGTAGGGACAGACATCTTAGTCGAGCAGTACTTC
CDR3aa: CASSLVGTDILVEQYF

j_gene: TRBJ2-7
v_gene: TRBV25-1
d_gene: TRBD2
abundance: .
CDR3nt: TGTGCCAGCAGATCAAGCCCAGGGACTAGCGGTTCCCACGAGCAGTACTTC
CDR3aa: CASRSSPGTSGSHEQYF

j_gene: TRBJ2-7
v_gene: TRBV7-6
d_gene: .
abundance: few
CDR3nt: TGTGCCAGCAGCCTCGGGGGTTTGAGCGAGCAGTACTTC
CDR3aa: CASSLGGLSEQYF

j_gene: TRBJ1-6
v_gene: TRBV15
d_gene: .
abundance: .
CDR3nt: TGTGCCACCAGCAGAGCCCGTACCTATAATTCACCCCTCCACTTT
CDR3aa: CATSRARTYNSPLHF

j_gene: TRBJ1-1
v_gene: TRBV5-6
d_gene: .
abundance: once
CDR3nt: TGTGCCAGCACCCCCGGGACGGGGAACACTGAAGCTTTCTTT
CDR3aa: CASTPGTGNTEAFF

j_gene: TRBJ2-2
v_gene: TRBV5-1
d_gene: .
abundance: .
CDR3nt: TGCGCCAGCAGCTTGGGAGTCGAGAAAACCGGGGAGCTGTTTTTT
CDR3aa: CASSLGVEKTGELFF

j_gene: TRBJ1-4
v_gene: TRBV7-9
d_gene: .
abundance: once
CDR3nt: TGTGCCAGCAGCTCAGGAACCTGGGGATCACTGTTTTTT
CDR3aa: CASSSGTWGSLFF

j_gene: TRBJ1-6
v_gene: TRBV18
d_gene: .
abundance: .
CDR3nt: TGTGCCAGCTCACCACGGTTCGAACAGGTCCGTTATAATTCACCCCTCCACTTT
CDR3aa: CASSPRFEQVRYNSPLHF

j_gene: TRBJ1-2
v_gene: TRBV5-1
d_gene: .
abundance: .
CDR3nt: TGCGCCAGCAGCTTGGACGGCAATCCCGCCTATGGCTACACCTTC
CDR3aa: CASSLDGNPAYGYTF